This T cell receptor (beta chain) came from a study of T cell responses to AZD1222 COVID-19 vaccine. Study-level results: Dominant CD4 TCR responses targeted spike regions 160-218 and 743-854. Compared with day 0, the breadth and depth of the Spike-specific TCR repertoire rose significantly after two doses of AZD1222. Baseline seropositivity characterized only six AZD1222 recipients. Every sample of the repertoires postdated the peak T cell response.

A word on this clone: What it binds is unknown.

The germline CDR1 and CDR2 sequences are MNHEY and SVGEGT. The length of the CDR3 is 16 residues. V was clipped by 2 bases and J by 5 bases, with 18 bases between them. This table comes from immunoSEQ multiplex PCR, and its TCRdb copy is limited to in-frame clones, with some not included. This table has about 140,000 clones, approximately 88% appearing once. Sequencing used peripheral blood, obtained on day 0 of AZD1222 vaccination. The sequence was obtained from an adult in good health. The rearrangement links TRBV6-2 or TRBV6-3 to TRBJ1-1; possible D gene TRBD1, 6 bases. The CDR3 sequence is CASSYRAGVLGTEAFF. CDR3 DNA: TGTGCCAGCAGTTACCGGGCAGGGGTGTTGGGAACTGAAGCTTTCTTT.